These 5 T cell receptor beta chains were all obtained from the same sample, sequenced in a study of follicular helper T cells after annual influenza vaccination. Here immunoSEQ multiplex PCR was the method, and the copy in TCRdb shows in-frame clones only, minus some. The sample lists approximately 25,000 clones; more than 80% were seen once. Sample time point: 2014-2015 season, pre-vaccination. The sequencing used CXCR5+ CD38- circulating T follicular helper cells from blood, collected on the day of influenza vaccination. Subset indicated: circulating Tfh, non-naive CD4+CXCR5+PD-1+ (ICOS+CD38+ or ICOS-CD38-). Receptor source: an adult who received the influenza vaccine.

The chain joins TRBV5-4 to TRBJ2-1; 8 nucleotides match TRBD2. Looked up from germline, CDR1 is SGHNT and CDR2 is YYREEE (reference sequence). Trimming removed 4 bases from V and 10 bases from J; junction bases left unmatched: 10. CDR3 length: 14 residues. The CDR3 DNA is TGTGCCAGCAGCCAAGCGGGAGTCTTTCAGGAGCAGTTCTTC. Translated: CASSQAGVFQEQFF. The variable domain in full, completed from reference TRBV5-4 and TRBJ2-1, reads ETGVTQSPTHLIKTRGQQVTLRCSSQSGHNTVSWYQQALGQGPQFIFQYYREEENGRGNFPPRFSGLQFPNYSSELNVNALELDDSALYLCASSQAGVFQEQFFGPGTRLTVL.

The CDR3 sequence is CASSSGGPTSYEQYF. The CDR3, as DNA: TGTGCCAGCAGCTCAGGCGGGCCTACCTCCTACGAGCAGTACTTC. This chain joins TRBV5-4 and TRBJ2-7; the D gene is possibly TRBD2 (5 bases). V dropped 3 bases and J dropped 0 bases, with 13 bases sitting between them. This CDR3 spans 15 amino acids. The germline V gene encodes CDR1 SGHNT and CDR2 YYREEE (reference sequence).

The V and J genes are TRBV6-1 and TRBJ1-1; D unresolved. The germline CDR1 and CDR2 sequences are MNHNS and SASEGT. The CDR3 runs to 14 residues. V gave up 2 bases and J gave up 2 bases, with 9 bases separating them. The CDR3, as DNA: TGTGCCAGCAGTGAATATAGTCGAAACACTGAAGCTTTCTTT. Its protein product is CASSEYSRNTEAFF.

The rearrangement joins TRBV27 to TRBJ1-6; 8 nucleotides line up with TRBD1. The CDR3 extends over 15 amino acids. The trim removed 7 bases at V and 9 bases at J, leaving 11 bases unmatched. The V gene's germline CDR1 is MNHEY and CDR2 SMNVEV (reference sequence). CDR3 sequence reads: CASKPGQGESSPLHF. The CDR3 DNA is TGTGCCAGCAAACCCGGACAGGGAGAGAGTTCACCCCTCCACTTT.

V is TRBV11-2 and J is TRBJ1-5; D is ambiguous. This CDR3 has 13 amino acids. V lost 1 base and J 5 bases, leaving 6 bases between the germline ends. Germline CDR1 is SGHAT and CDR2 is FQNNGV. The CDR3 spells CASSLGEDQPQHF. For the CDR3, the DNA is TGTGCCAGCAGCTTAGGGGAGGATCAGCCCCAGCATTTT.